This T cell receptor beta chain was recorded in a study of T-cell memory formation after mild COVID-19. Turning to the study itself: Largely donor-specific sequence clusters came from two donors.

Germline lookup yields CDR1 MGHRA and CDR2 YSYEKL. This CDR3 spans 17 amino acids. The germline V and J ends were trimmed by 4 bases and 2 bases, with 21 bases remaining between them. A single record per CDR3 protein comes from TCRdb applying MiXCR to the 5' RACE reads. The data hold approximately 580,000 distinct CDR3 sequences, with approximately 20% observed a single time. The TCR originated in an adult woman who had mild COVID-19 (a few samples of this study predate the infection). Cell type and time point are not known. Sequenced sample: PBMCs or a T cell subset sorted from them (not recorded which). This sequence joins TRBV4-1 and TRBJ2-7; possibly TRBD1 for D (6 bases). In nucleotides, the CDR3 is TGCGCCAGCAGCCCCTCACACAGGGCAGTTCCTACCTACGAGCAGTACTTC. It codes for CASSPSHRAVPTYEQYF.